This TCR beta chain came from a study of T cell responses to AZD1222 COVID-19 vaccine (dated by TCRdb to about 2021). The study in broad terms: AZD1222 recipients whose second dose came at about 4 weeks and those whose second dose came at about 12 weeks were combined into one group, since spike-specific TCR depth and breadth did not differ between the two schedules. A total of just over 230 trial participants underwent TCR sequencing, of whom roughly 210 received two doses of AZD1222 and roughly 25 received two doses of the MenACWY control vaccine. Enrollment into the trials was organized by age into subgroups of 18-55, 56-69 and 70-plus years, and those subgroups contained approximately 160, 26 and 62 TCR-sequenced participants, respectively.

The CDR3 regions of human TCRbeta chains were analyzed by immunosequencing. Regarding the original processing steps: Repertoire TCRs were checked for matches against a reference library of SARS-CoV-2-specific TCRs that had been generated using the MIRA antigen-specificity platform. Breadth was defined as the fraction of unique TCRs that were SARS-CoV-2-associated. Depth was defined as the fraction of total T cells that were SARS-CoV-2-associated. Using the MIRA data, each spike-specific TCR was mapped to the spike region that the TCR reacts to and placed in a CD4 or CD8 class. Log10-transformed breadth and depth values were compared by one-way ANOVA with Sidak's multiple comparisons tests. TCRdb carries this immuneACCESS record with in-frame sequences only. Its versions omit some clonotypes, under half of them owing to an unresolved V gene in the studies checked, with the rest unexplained. That table furnishes V, J and clone size, whereas the DNA furnished D and trimming. This sample has 150,000 to 200,000 clones in its table, and 85% to 90% of those were observed once. About 6% of the sample comes from the top ten.

CDR1 and CDR2, looked up from the germline V gene, are SGHAT and FQNNGV. V was cut back by 5 bases and J by 8 bases, leaving a gap of 18 bases between them. Inclusive of the bounding cysteine and phenylalanine, the CDR3 is 15 residues long. Only the CDR3 portion is preserved as DNA: 45 bases, with reading frame beginning at the first base. What the authors observed across the whole study: After two AZD1222 doses, spike-specific TCR breadth and depth were significantly higher than at day 0 and than in MenACWY recipients. Epitopes outside the regions mutated in the B.1.351 and B.1.1.7 variants were reportedly recognized by nearly half of the unique spike-specific TCRs. Vaccine-associated CD4 TCRs spanned the whole spike protein, with dominant responses in regions 160-218 and 743-854. Because no samples from the day 14 peak response were available, repertoires could be characterized only after the peak T cell response. Conclusions about previously exposed vaccinees are limited because only six or seven AZD1222 recipients were SARS-CoV-2 seropositive at baseline. Participants were mostly white British, with more females than males. The authors suggested clonal diversity may have been underestimated. In the small 56-69-year group, the increase in depth fell short of significance, most likely because of low power.

The time point label, as the study defines it: baseline before first vaccination. Samples from vaccinated people were obtained from the UK trials COV001 and COV002, which included a single-blind randomized controlled phase 2/3 trial of AZD1222 (ChAdOx1 nCoV-19) in healthy adults. Trial participant PBMC samples were collected at day 0 and day 28 after the second dose for TCRbeta chain sequencing. To note about this clone: Its specific antigen is unknown. No qualities accompany the bases; no much larger clone lies one base away.

The material was peripheral blood, obtained on day 0 of AZD1222 vaccination. This TCR was sampled from an adult in good health. This receptor chain uses TRBV11-2 and TRBJ1-4; a weak D assignment points to TRBD1 (5 bases agree). The CDR3 here reads CASSPLRGLGEKLFF. The nucleotides read TGTGCCAGCAGCCCCCTTCGGGGCCTTGGGGAAAAACTGTTTTTT.